One and the same sample provided the 4 T cell receptor beta chains below, sequenced in a study of shared clonotypes between healthy human individuals. The method was immunoSEQ multiplex PCR; TCRdb's version includes in-frame clones alone and lacks a portion of them. Among around 2,000,000 clones, less than 95% were seen once, and the ten largest hold around 1.1%. Naive CD8 cells comprised CD45RO-negative, CCR7-positively selected cells, excluding terminally differentiated effector memory CD45RA+ cells. Material: naive CD8+ T cells sorted from blood. These TCRs come from a man in his late teens or twenties in good health.

The chain is built from TRBV2 and TRBJ2-2; D is unclear. CDR1 SNHLY and CDR2 FYNNEI come from the germline V gene. Trimming stripped 3 bases from V and 4 bases from J, with 9 bases between. The CDR3 is made up of 14 amino acids. CDR3 in amino acids: CASSESTFTGELFF. In DNA form, the CDR3 reads TGTGCCAGCAGTGAGTCAACATTCACCGGGGAGCTGTTTTTT.

The rearrangement uses TRBV2 and TRBJ2-3; TRBD1 might be the D (6 bases). CDR3 length: 14 residues. Germline V lookup: CDR1 SNHLY, CDR2 FYNNEI. V lost 5 bases and J 8 bases, leaving 17 bases between the germline ends. DNA for the CDR3: TGTGCCAGCAGTCATATCTCAGGGGCGGGTACGCAGTATTTT. Translated, it gives CASSHISGAGTQYF.

The rearrangement uses TRBV6-1 and TRBJ2-7; perhaps TRBD2 as D (5 bases). CDR3 length: 14 amino acids. V was cut by 2 bases and J by 4 bases, with 12 bases left in between. CDR1 is MNHNS, CDR2 SASEGT, per germline. The CDR3 reads CASSEWRLGYEQYF. CDR3 DNA sequence: TGTGCCAGCAGTGAATGGAGGCTGGGATACGAGCAGTACTTC.

CDR3 residues: CASSFDRGFTDTQYF. The CDR3 DNA follows: TGTGCCAGCAGTTTCGACAGGGGATTCACAGATACGCAGTATTTT. The rearrangement uses TRBV5-8 and TRBJ2-3; 8 nucleotides agree with TRBD1. Looked up from germline, CDR1 is SGHTS and CDR2 is YDEGEE. There are 15 residues in the CDR3. V shed 5 bases and J 2 bases; nucleotides not matched to a gene: 7.